This section outlines one TCR beta chain sequence together with its context. This entry comes from a study of blood T cell repertoires in COVID-19. Study overall: Both acute and convalescent COVID-19 samples were obtained from the United States, Italy and Spain. Sources were T cells, B-cell-depleted T cells, or PBMCs; the material itself was cDNA or gDNA.

Germline loops: CDR1 SGHVS, CDR2 FQNEAQ. Trimming stripped 0 bases from V and 0 bases from J, with 12 bases between. The CDR3 runs to 17 residues. Per the authors' pipeline: Nucleated cell counts were estimated from reference gene primer amplification. Produced via immunoSEQ multiplex PCR; TCRdb's table is partial and in-frame only. V, J and clone size reflect that table, while D and trimming were determined from the DNA. The table lists more than 200,000 clones, 88% of them singletons. The origin of this receptor is a man in his 70s with acute or convalescent COVID-19. Source material: peripheral blood. This chain uses TRBV7-8 with TRBJ2-1, with D possibly being TRBD2 (5 bases). CDR3: CASSLAIGVYSYNEQFF. CDR3 DNA sequence: TGTGCCAGCAGCTTAGCGATCGGGGTCTACTCCTACAATGAGCAGTTCTTC.